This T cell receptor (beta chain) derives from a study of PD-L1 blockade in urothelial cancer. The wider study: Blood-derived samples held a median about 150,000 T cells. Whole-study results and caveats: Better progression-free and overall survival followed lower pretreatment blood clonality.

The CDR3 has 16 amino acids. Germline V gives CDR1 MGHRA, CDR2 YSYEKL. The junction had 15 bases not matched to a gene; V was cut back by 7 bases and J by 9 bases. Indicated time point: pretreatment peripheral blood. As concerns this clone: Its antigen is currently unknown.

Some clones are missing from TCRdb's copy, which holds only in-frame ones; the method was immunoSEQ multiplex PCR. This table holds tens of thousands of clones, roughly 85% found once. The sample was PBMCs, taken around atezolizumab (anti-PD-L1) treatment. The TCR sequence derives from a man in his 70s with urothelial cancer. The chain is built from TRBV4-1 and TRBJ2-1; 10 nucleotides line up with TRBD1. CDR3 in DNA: TGCGCCAGCACCACAAGTGGTGGACAGGGGGTAGGTGAGCAGTTCTTC. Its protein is CASTTSGGQGVGEQFF.